The 18 T cell receptor beta chains given below trace back to one sample, sequenced in a study of blood T cell repertoires in COVID-19. The protocol was immunoSEQ multiplex PCR, while the TCRdb copy is restricted to in-frame clones and leaves out a portion. The data hold a few hundred thousand clones, with 80% to 90% observed a single time. The specimen sequenced was peripheral blood. All receptors come from a woman aged 40 to 55 who had recovered from COVID-19.

This sequence joins TRBV18 and TRBJ1-1, with a possible D match to TRBD1 (5 bases). The CDR3 totals 19 residues. V dropped 1 base and J dropped 4 bases, with 25 bases sitting between them. CDR1 is KGHSH, CDR2 LQKENI, per germline. The CDR3 DNA reads as TGTGCCAGCTCACCACGTGGGACGGCGAAGGGGACTAGCGGCACTGAAGCTTTCTTT. Its protein product is CASSPRGTAKGTSGTEAFF.

The CDR3 protein is CASSRTSENYNEQFF. The CDR3 DNA follows: TGTGCCAGCAGCCGGACTAGCGAGAACTACAATGAGCAGTTCTTC. The chain has TRBV7-2 and TRBJ2-1, with 9 bases lining up with TRBD2. Germline-derived CDR1 and CDR2 are SGHTA and FQGNSA. CDR3 length: 15 residues. V was pared by 5 bases and J by 3 bases, with 5 bases of the junction left unmatched.

V is TRBV6-5 and J is TRBJ1-2; 8 bases agree with TRBD1. The CDR3 contains 15 residues. V lost 6 bases to trimming and J lost 4 bases; unmatched junction nucleotides: 10. The V gene's germline CDR1 is MNHEY and CDR2 SVGAGI. CDR3 in DNA: TGTGCCAGCAGGGCTCGGACAGGGCTTCTCTATGGCTACACCTTC. Protein product: CASRARTGLLYGYTF.

The genes are TRBV7-2 and TRBJ1-1; the D gene is possibly TRBD1 (5 bases). Germline lookup yields CDR1 SGHTA and CDR2 FQGNSA. The CDR3 runs 13 residues. The ends were cut back, 8 bases at V and 4 bases at J, with 14 bases in the middle. This CDR3 is CASQAVDSTEAFF. The CDR3 nucleotides are TGTGCCAGCCAAGCCGTCGACAGCACTGAAGCTTTCTTT.

The chain couples TRBV6-6 to TRBJ2-3, with 9 nucleotides matching TRBD2. The germline CDR1 and CDR2 sequences are MNHNY and SVGAGI (reference sequence). J lost 3 bases, V lost 5 bases, and 15 bases had no gene match. There are 18 residues in the CDR3. The CDR3 DNA reads as TGTGCCAGCAGTCGCGGGGCGGGGGGGCGAGTGAGAACAGATACGCAGTATTTT. Translated: CASSRGAGGRVRTDTQYF.

The genes are TRBV2 and TRBJ2-2; weak D call: TRBD1 (5 bases). Trimming shortened V by 6 bases and J by 0 bases, and 8 bases separated the two germline ends. The CDR3 runs to 14 residues. The V gene's germline CDR1 is SNHLY and CDR2 FYNNEI. CDR3 protein: CASRMDTNTGELFF. In DNA form, the CDR3 reads TGTGCCAGCAGGATGGACACGAACACCGGGGAGCTGTTTTTT.

The chain has TRBV6-6 and TRBJ2-5; the match to TRBD2 covers 7 bases. Germline V gene data show CDR1 as MNHNY and CDR2 as SVGAGI (reference sequence). Losses at the gene ends were 5 bases for V and 3 bases for J; bases not matched to a gene: 9. This CDR3 is built from 15 residues. CDR3 bases: TGTGCCAGCAGTGGAACCGGGGGGTCAGAAGAGACCCAGTACTTC. This gives the protein CASSGTGGSEETQYF.

The CDR3 sequence: CASSSTPSYEQYF. The CDR3 DNA reads as TGTGCCAGCAGCTCGACACCTTCCTACGAGCAGTACTTC. V gene TRBV11-2 combines with J gene TRBJ2-7; D uncertain. V lost 4 bases to trimming and J lost 1 base, with 8 bases between them. There are 13 residues in the CDR3. The germline V gene has CDR1 SGHAT and CDR2 FQNNGV.

Remarks on this clone: Other DNA sequences from this sample encode an identical CDR3 as well. The chain employs TRBV27 and TRBJ1-6; possible D gene TRBD1, 6 bases. The CDR3 contains 14 residues. V gave up 4 bases and J gave up 9 bases, with 13 bases separating them. Germline assignment: CDR1 MNHEY and CDR2 SMNVEV (reference sequence). CDR3 protein: CASSSTGGPSPLHF. DNA of the CDR3: TGTGCCAGCAGTTCGACGGGGGGCCCTTCACCCCTCCACTTT.

The V and J genes are TRBV6-6 and TRBJ1-2; weak D call: TRBD1 (6 bases). CDR1 and CDR2 from the germline V gene are MNHNY and SVGAGI (reference sequence). This CDR3 spans 14 amino acids. V lost 6 bases and J lost 5, with 16 bases in between. The CDR3 nucleotides are TGTGCCAGCAGACCCCGGGCGGGGGCTTATGGCTACACCTTC. Residues: CASRPRAGAYGYTF.

The gene calls are TRBV24-1 and TRBJ2-3; 12 positions match TRBD1. With 3 bases clipped from V and 4 bases from J, the junction kept 7 bases outside the gene matches. The CDR3 is 17 residues long. Germline-derived CDR1 and CDR2 are KGHDR and SFDVKD. CDR3 sequence (DNA): TGTGCCACCAGTGATCCGGGACAGGGGGCGAGCGCAGATACGCAGTATTTT. This codes for CATSDPGQGASADTQYF.

V is TRBV18 and J is TRBJ2-2; D possibly corresponds to TRBD2 (6 bases). The CDR3 spans 15 residues. Between the trimmed V and J ends, which lost 2 bases and 2 bases, there was a span of 9 bases. Germline assignment: CDR1 KGHSH and CDR2 LQKENI. The chain's CDR3 is CASSPLTSNTGELFF. For the CDR3, the DNA is TGTGCCAGCTCACCATTAACTAGCAACACCGGGGAGCTGTTTTTT.

V and J are TRBV3-1 (or the pseudogene TRBV3-2) and TRBJ1-3; D is uncertain. Germline CDR1 reads LGHDT; CDR2 reads YNNKEL (reference sequence). Trimming cost V 4 bases and J 0 bases, with 4 bases left between them. The CDR3 covers 13 residues. CDR3 sequence (DNA): TGTGCCAGCAGCCCCCTCTCTGGAAACACCATATATTTT. Translated, it gives CASSPLSGNTIYF.

This clone appeared once. The CDR3 spells CASSSGTGLRQPQHF. The CDR3 coding sequence is TGTGCCAGCAGCTCCGGGACAGGTTTACGTCAGCCCCAGCATTTT. This chain connects TRBV7-6 to TRBJ1-5, with 8 bases aligning to TRBD1. The V gene end was trimmed by 4 bases and the J gene end by 6 bases; junction bases not matched to a gene: 8. CDR1 and CDR2 (germline): SGHVS, FNYEAQ. There are 15 residues in the CDR3.

In its sample, this clone was seen once. The chain carries TRBV6-5 and TRBJ1-2, with D possibly being TRBD1 (6 bases). The V end lost 7 bases, the J end lost 1 base, and 13 bases lay between the germline ends. The CDR3 consists of 14 residues. CDR1 and CDR2 from the germline V gene are MNHEY and SVGAGI. This chain's CDR3 is CASNLGADNYGYTF. The CDR3 region has the DNA TGTGCCAGCAATCTGGGGGCCGATAACTATGGCTACACCTTC.

The chain joins TRBV7-9 to TRBJ1-4, with D hard to call. V gave up 4 bases and J gave up 0 bases, with 9 bases separating them. CDR1 SEHNR and CDR2 FQNEAQ come from the germline V gene (reference sequence). The CDR3 sequence is 15 residues long. DNA of the CDR3: TGTGCCAGCAGCTATGTAGCAGCAACTAATGAAAAACTGTTTTTT. As protein: CASSYVAATNEKLFF. Looking up the rest from reference TRBV7-9 and TRBJ1-4 gives the full variable domain: DTGVSQNPRHKITKRGQNVTFRCDPISEHNRLYWYRQTLGQGPEFLTYFQNEAQLEKSRLLSDRFSAERPKGSFSTLEIQRTEQGDSAMYLCASSYVAATNEKLFFGSGTQLSVL.

This chain links TRBV3-1 (or the pseudogene TRBV3-2) with TRBJ1-5, with D possibly matching TRBD1 (5 bases). The V end lost 3 bases, the J end lost 3 bases, and 12 bases lay between the germline ends. CDR1 is LGHDT, CDR2 YNNKEL, per germline (reference sequence). The CDR3 covers 15 residues. CDR3 in amino acids: CASSHSRGVNQPQHF. Here the CDR3 DNA reads TGTGCCAGCAGCCACTCTCGGGGGGTCAATCAGCCCCAGCATTTT.

V and J are TRBV7-2 and TRBJ1-2; D is uncertain. Trimming pared 5 bases from V and 6 bases from J, leaving 13 bases between. Germline V gene sequence: CDR1 SGHTA, CDR2 FQGNSA. There are 13 residues in the CDR3. CDR3 residues: CASSPNPGDGYTF. CDR3 DNA sequence: TGTGCCAGCAGCCCGAATCCCGGAGATGGCTACACCTTC.